One and the same sample provided the 18 T cell receptor beta chains below, sequenced in a study of identifying expanded T cells in peripheral blood. Repertoires were generated with immunoSEQ multiplex PCR, while TCRdb's copy carries only in-frame clones and drops some. This table holds approximately 85,000 clones, about 83% found once. Sequenced input: blood. The receptors originated from a person aged 18-70 years in good health.

The chain uses TRBV6-1 and TRBJ1-2; TRBD1 might be the D (6 bases). The CDR3 loop spans 13 amino acids. Germline assignment: CDR1 MNHNS and CDR2 SASEGT. Trimming pared 6 bases from V and 0 bases from J, leaving 8 bases between. The CDR3 nucleotides read TGTGCCAGCAGAGGACAGTCTAACTATGGCTACACCTTC. It codes for CASRGQSNYGYTF.

CDR3 sequence reads: CASKPDQTTDTQYF. The CDR3 region has the DNA TGTGCCAGTAAGCCGGACCAGACTACAGATACGCAGTATTTT. The chain carries TRBV19 and TRBJ2-3; D ambiguous. Looked up from germline, CDR1 is LNHDA and CDR2 is SQIVND (reference sequence). The ends were cut back, 7 bases at V and 3 bases at J, with 14 bases in the middle. The CDR3 has 14 amino acids.

The chain joins TRBV5-4 to TRBJ2-5, with 7 bases that match TRBD1. Trimming cost V 3 bases and J 5 bases; bases outside gene matches: 4. Germline V gives CDR1 SGHNT, CDR2 YYREEE (reference sequence). This CDR3 comprises 13 residues. The CDR3 is CASSYRGGETQYF. The CDR3 bases are TGTGCCAGCAGCTACAGGGGCGGGGAGACCCAGTACTTC.

The V and J genes are TRBV7-3 and TRBJ2-7; D is undetermined. Germline loops: CDR1 SGHTA, CDR2 FQGTGA. This CDR3 spans 14 amino acids. Trimming pared 5 bases from V and 3 bases from J, leaving 14 bases between. As DNA, the CDR3 is TGTGCCAGCAGCCCACACGGGTCGGGCTACGAGCAGTACTTC. Protein product: CASSPHGSGYEQYF.

This rearrangement joins TRBV5-6 to TRBJ2-1, with 7 bases identical to TRBD1. Per the germline V gene, CDR1 is SGHDT and CDR2 is YYEEEE. This CDR3 is 16 amino acids long. Trimming cost V 4 bases and J 4 bases; bases outside gene matches: 11. The CDR3 here is CASSRPRGLVYNEQFF. The CDR3, as DNA: TGTGCCAGCAGCCGACCGAGGGGGCTAGTTTACAATGAGCAGTTCTTC.

The rearrangement links TRBV30 to TRBJ2-7; D might be TRBD1 or TRBD2, each matching 6 bases. CDR3 size: 15 residues. Trimming cost V 0 bases and J 4 bases, with 16 bases left between them. Germline CDR1 reads GTSNPN; CDR2 reads SVGIG (reference sequence). CDR3 region: CAWSVEGGTRYEQYF. CDR3 nucleotide sequence: TGTGCCTGGAGTGTAGAGGGGGGAACCCGGTACGAGCAGTACTTC.

In nucleotides, the CDR3 is TGTGCCAGCAGGCCCACAGGGCCCGGAAACACCATATATTTT. Translated: CASRPTGPGNTIYF. V and J are TRBV9 and TRBJ1-3; possibly TRBD1 for D (6 bases). The CDR3 consists of 14 residues. Per the germline V gene, CDR1 is SGDLS and CDR2 is YYNGEE. The V end was cut by 5 bases, the J end by 4 bases, with 13 bases between.

Only a few counts were recorded for this clone. The V and J genes are TRBV7-2 and TRBJ2-7; D unresolved. Per germline, CDR1 SGHTA and CDR2 FQGNSA. This CDR3 spans 11 amino acids. V gave up 2 bases and J gave up 3 bases, with 2 bases separating them. The CDR3 coding sequence is TGTGCCAGCAGCTTAATCTACGAGCAGTACTTC. Protein: CASSLIYEQYF.

This clone was observed a single time. The chain is built from TRBV5-5 and TRBJ2-7; maybe TRBD2 (6 bases). The germline V gene encodes CDR1 SGHKS and CDR2 YYEKEE (reference sequence). The V end lost 1 base, the J end lost 1 base, and 18 bases lay between the germline ends. The CDR3 totals 17 residues. CDR3: CASSLNPITTRSYEQYF. The CDR3 nucleotides read TGTGCCAGCAGCTTGAACCCAATTACGACTAGATCCTACGAGCAGTACTTC.

This chain uses TRBV28 with TRBJ1-5; TRBD1 matches at 7 bases. This CDR3 region has 14 residues. V shed 10 bases and J 4 bases; nucleotides not matched to a gene: 10. The V gene's germline CDR1 is MDHEN and CDR2 SYDVKM. The CDR3 region has the DNA TGTGCCATCAACCGGGACAGCGGAAATCAGCCCCAGCATTTT. The encoded protein is CAINRDSGNQPQHF.

The chain joins TRBV6-5 to TRBJ2-5, with no clear D. This CDR3 has 15 amino acids. Germline V gene lookup returns CDR1 MNHEY and CDR2 SVGAGI. The V end lost 0 bases, the J end lost 2 bases, and 10 bases lay between the germline ends. In nucleotides, the CDR3 is TGTGCCAGCAGTTACTCGATAGCACAGCAAGAGACCCAGTACTTC. Its protein is CASSYSIAQQETQYF.

The V gene is TRBV13, the J gene TRBJ2-7; D call uncertain. This CDR3 is 12 amino acids long. Germline-derived CDR1 and CDR2 are PRHDT and FYEKMQ (reference sequence). V lost 5 bases and J 2 bases, leaving 7 bases between the germline ends. CDR3 residues: CASSAAPYEQYF. The CDR3 nucleotides are TGTGCCAGCAGCGCGGCCCCCTACGAGCAGTACTTC.

The V call is TRBV7-2, the J call TRBJ2-1; 12 positions agree with TRBD2. CDR1 and CDR2 (germline): SGHTA, FQGNSA. V shed 5 bases, J shed 8 bases, and the junction held 10 bases outside the gene matches. This CDR3 is built from 16 residues. In nucleotides, the CDR3 is TGTGCCAGCAGCCTACGGACTAGCGGGAAGTCATATGAGCAGTTCTTC. It is translated as CASSLRTSGKSYEQFF.

The chain has TRBV15 and TRBJ1-1; D is ambiguous. The length of the CDR3 is 14 residues. Germline loops: CDR1 LNHNV, CDR2 YYDKDF (reference sequence). With 1 base removed from V and 1 base from J, the gap between germline ends came to 7 bases. The CDR3 nucleotides are TGTGCCACCAGCAGAGTTCCGGGGAACACTGAAGCTTTCTTT. It encodes CATSRVPGNTEAFF. Supplemented by reference TRBV15 and TRBJ1-1, the full variable domain reads DAMVIQNPRYQVTQFGKPVTLSCSQTLNHNVMYWYQQKSSQAPKLLFHYYDKDFNNEADTPDNFQSRRPNTSFCFLDIRSPGLGDTAMYLCATSRVPGNTEAFFGQGTRLTVV.

Concerning this clone itself: It may be a read error: a sequence one base away is much more abundant. The chain links TRBV7-3 to TRBJ1-2, with 9 bases aligning to TRBD1. Germline V CDR1 and CDR2: SGHTA, FQGTGA. The CDR3 extends over 13 amino acids. V lost 5 bases, J lost 4 bases, and 2 bases stayed unmatched. CDR3 amino acids: CASSPTGGYGYTF. The CDR3 DNA follows: TGTGCCAGCAGCCCGACAGGGGGCTATGGCTACACCTTC. Full variable domain (remainder filled in from reference TRBV7-3 and TRBJ1-2): GAGVSQTPSNKVTEKGKYVELRCDPISGHTALYWYRQSLGQGPEFLIYFQGTGAADDSGLPNDRFFAVRPEGSVSTLKIQRTERGDSAVYLCASSPTGGYGYTFGSGTRLTVV.

The CDR3 DNA sequence: TGCAGCGTGGTTACCGGACAGGGCTGGGAAAAACTGTTTTTT. The encoded protein is CSVVTGQGWEKLFF. The chain recombines TRBV29-1 with TRBJ1-4, with 8 bases lining up with TRBD1. The trim removed 6 bases at V and 8 bases at J, leaving 11 bases unmatched. The germline gives CDR1 SQVTM, CDR2 ANQGSEA. This CDR3 contains 14 residues.

The chain links TRBV9 to TRBJ2-1; 11 bases agree with TRBD2. V was pared by 4 bases and J by 9 bases, with 9 bases of the junction left unmatched. CDR3 length equals 15 residues. Germline loops: CDR1 SGDLS, CDR2 YYNGEE. CDR3 in DNA: TGTGCCAGCAGCCCCCAGATGCTAGCGGGAGGTGAGCAGTTCTTC. Its protein is CASSPQMLAGGEQFF.

A few counts support this clone. The chain employs TRBV9 and TRBJ2-7, with TRBD1 matching over 9 bases. Trimming at V came to 3 bases and at J to 3 bases, leaving 7 bases not matched to a gene. Germline V gene sequence: CDR1 SGDLS, CDR2 YYNGEE. The CDR3 covers 15 residues. CDR3 protein: CASSARDRDFYEQYF. The CDR3 bases are TGTGCCAGCAGCGCCCGGGACAGGGATTTCTACGAGCAGTACTTC. Full variable domain (outside the CDR3, taken from reference TRBV9 and TRBJ2-7): DSGVTQTPKHLITATGQRVTLRCSPRSGDLSVYWYQQSLDQGLQFLIQYYNGEERAKGNILERFSAQQFPDLHSELNLSSLELGDSALYFCASSARDRDFYEQYFGPGTRLTVT.